The 15 T cell receptor beta chains listed next were all sequenced from one sample in a study of shared clonotypes between healthy human individuals. CD8 cells regarded as naive lacked CD45RO, were positively chosen for CCR7, and omitted terminally differentiated effector memory CD45RA+ cells. Sequencing was performed with immunoSEQ multiplex PCR; in TCRdb, only in-frame clones are kept and a portion is missing. Among around 610,000 clones, approximately 96% were seen once, and the ten largest hold approximately 0.12%. Sequenced input: naive CD8+ T cells sorted from blood. These receptors were collected from a woman in her thirties in good health.

This chain connects TRBV7-9 to TRBJ2-7, with 9 nucleotides matching TRBD2. V shed 6 bases and J 4 bases; nucleotides not matched to a gene: 4. The CDR3 runs 13 residues. CDR1 and CDR2 (germline): SEHNR, FQNEAQ (reference sequence). The CDR3 DNA is TGTGCCAGCAGGACTAGCGGAGGTTACGAGCAGTACTTC. Protein product: CASRTSGGYEQYF.

The chain combines TRBV7-9 with TRBJ2-1, with D perhaps being TRBD1 or TRBD2 (5 bases each). Trimming removed 4 bases from V and 13 bases from J, with 8 bases in between. The length of the CDR3 is 10 residues. Germline V lookup: CDR1 SEHNR, CDR2 FQNEAQ (reference sequence). Written as DNA, the CDR3 is TGTGCCAGCAGCTCCCGGGACCAGTTCTTC. Its protein is CASSSRDQFF.

V and J are TRBV28 and TRBJ2-1, with 7 bases matching TRBD2. Germline assignment: CDR1 MDHEN and CDR2 SYDVKM. The ends lost 7 bases at V and 7 bases at J; junction bases unmatched: 7. CDR3 length equals 13 residues. Written as DNA, the CDR3 is TGTGCCAGCACCCCCGGGGGAGGGAATGAGCAGTTCTTC. It encodes CASTPGGGNEQFF.

This clone has just one count. The rearrangement uses TRBV4-1 and TRBJ2-2; TRBD1 matches at 11 bases. The CDR3 loop spans 17 amino acids. The V segment lost 0 bases and the J segment 5 bases; nucleotides outside the gene matches: 5. The germline CDR1 and CDR2 sequences are MGHRA and YSYEKL. CDR3 in amino acids: CASSQDGQGAGTGELFF. The CDR3 DNA reads TGCGCCAGCAGCCAAGATGGACAGGGGGCTGGGACCGGGGAGCTGTTTTTT.

This chain joins TRBV11-2 and TRBJ2-2; D not certain. Germline V gene data show CDR1 as SGHAT and CDR2 as FQNNGV. The CDR3 is 14 amino acids. The V and J ends lost 5 bases and 6 bases respectively, with 13 bases between them. The DNA for the CDR3 is TGTGCCAGCAGCCCTGGGCTGGGCCCCGGGGAGCTGTTTTTT. This gives the protein CASSPGLGPGELFF.

The chain has TRBV11-1 and TRBJ2-5; D may be TRBD1 (5 bases). Near its end, the DNA agrees better with TRBJ2-7, so the J call may be wrong. This CDR3 has 15 amino acids. Germline V gene data show CDR1 as SGHAT and CDR2 as FQDESV (reference sequence). The CDR3 is CASSPKSRQGYEQYF. For the CDR3, the DNA is TGTGCCAGCAGCCCGAAGAGTAGGCAGGGCTACGAGCAGTACTTC.

J is TRBJ1-2 and V is TRBV6-6; TRBD1 is a possible D gene (6 bases). The V gene's germline CDR1 is MNHNY and CDR2 SVGAGI (reference sequence). The V end was cut by 7 bases, the J end by 6 bases, with 9 bases between. This CDR3 region has 11 residues. The chain's CDR3 is CASTAGDGYTF. CDR3 coding DNA: TGTGCCAGCACGGCAGGGGATGGCTACACCTTC.

The V gene is TRBV27, the J gene TRBJ2-2; D remains unclear. CDR3 length: 12 residues. CDR1 and CDR2 from the germline V gene are MNHEY and SMNVEV (reference sequence). V shed 6 bases and J shed 6 bases, with 8 bases lying between them. This chain's CDR3 is CASSPEAGELFF. The DNA of the CDR3 is TGTGCCAGCAGCCCCGAGGCCGGGGAGCTGTTTTTT.

Turning to this clone: Different DNA sequences within this sample yield the same CDR3. This chain links TRBV7-9 with TRBJ2-7; D gene unclear. V was clipped by 1 base and J by 3 bases, with 4 bases between them. CDR1 is SEHNR and CDR2 is FQNEAQ in the germline V gene (reference sequence). The CDR3 sequence is 12 residues long. CDR3 sequence (DNA): TGTGCCAGCAGCTTAGTTCACTACGAGCAGTACTTC. It is translated as CASSLVHYEQYF.

The chain joins TRBV27 to TRBJ2-7; D assignment may be TRBD1 or TRBD2 (5 bases each). This CDR3 is built from 15 residues. Trimming shortened V by 6 bases and J by 0 bases, and 15 bases separated the two germline ends. In germline, CDR1 is MNHEY, CDR2 SMNVEV (reference sequence). CDR3 nucleotides: TGTGCCAGCAGCCCTAGGGACGGTTTCTCCTACGAGCAGTACTTC. It encodes CASSPRDGFSYEQYF.

The rearrangement joins TRBV29-1 to TRBJ1-2; D not certain. Germline V gene sequence: CDR1 SQVTM, CDR2 ANQGSEA. The CDR3 is 13 residues long. Trimming stripped 6 bases from V and 4 bases from J, with 15 bases between. This CDR3 reads CSVRGRGSYGYTF. The CDR3 DNA follows: TGCAGCGTACGTGGGAGAGGAAGCTATGGCTACACCTTC. Full variable domain (rest looked up from reference TRBV29-1 and TRBJ1-2): SAVISQKPSRDICQRGTSLTIQCQVDSQVTMMFWYRQQPGQSLTLIATANQGSEATYESGFVIDKFPISRPNLTFSTLTVSNMSPEDSSIYLCSVRGRGSYGYTFGSGTRLTVV.

The chain employs TRBV14 and TRBJ1-1; 7 bases fit TRBD1. Unmatched junction bases numbered 12, after V lost 4 bases and J lost 4 bases. The length of the CDR3 is 16 residues. CDR1 is SGHDN and CDR2 is FVKESK in the germline V gene. The CDR3 bases are TGTGCCAGCAGCCCCCGGGAGGGGGCGGGTAGCACTGAAGCTTTCTTT. Protein sequence: CASSPREGAGSTEAFF.

The chain joins TRBV4-1 to TRBJ1-1; TRBD1 is a possible D gene (6 bases). The V and J ends lost 0 bases and 4 bases respectively, with 15 bases between them. Per germline, CDR1 MGHRA and CDR2 YSYEKL. The CDR3 runs to 16 residues. The CDR3 DNA reads TGCGCCAGCAGCCAAGAGATGCAGGGGCACTTCACTGAAGCTTTCTTT. Translating gives CASSQEMQGHFTEAFF.

The chain links TRBV7-9 to TRBJ2-2; D remains ambiguous. The germline CDR1 and CDR2 sequences are SEHNR and FQNEAQ (reference sequence). The V end lost 5 bases, the J end lost 1 base, and 8 bases lay between the germline ends. The CDR3 contains 14 residues. The CDR3 nucleotides read TGTGCCAGCAGCGAAACAGAGAACACCGGGGAGCTGTTTTTT. Translation: CASSETENTGELFF.

The genes are TRBV30 and TRBJ2-7; D is undetermined. CDR3 length equals 12 residues. V lost 3 bases and J 6 bases, leaving 12 bases between the germline ends. Germline CDR1 reads GTSNPN; CDR2 reads SVGIG (reference sequence). CDR3 nucleotides: TGTGCCTGGAGCGACGGAACTGGCGAGCAGTACTTC. It translates to CAWSDGTGEQYF. Complete variable domain (other parts from reference TRBV30 and TRBJ2-7): SQTIHQWPATLVQPVGSPLSLECTVEGTSNPNLYWYRQAAGRGLQLLFYSVGIGQISSEVPQNLSASRPQDRQFILSSKKLLLSDSGFYLCAWSDGTGEQYFGPGTRLTVT.